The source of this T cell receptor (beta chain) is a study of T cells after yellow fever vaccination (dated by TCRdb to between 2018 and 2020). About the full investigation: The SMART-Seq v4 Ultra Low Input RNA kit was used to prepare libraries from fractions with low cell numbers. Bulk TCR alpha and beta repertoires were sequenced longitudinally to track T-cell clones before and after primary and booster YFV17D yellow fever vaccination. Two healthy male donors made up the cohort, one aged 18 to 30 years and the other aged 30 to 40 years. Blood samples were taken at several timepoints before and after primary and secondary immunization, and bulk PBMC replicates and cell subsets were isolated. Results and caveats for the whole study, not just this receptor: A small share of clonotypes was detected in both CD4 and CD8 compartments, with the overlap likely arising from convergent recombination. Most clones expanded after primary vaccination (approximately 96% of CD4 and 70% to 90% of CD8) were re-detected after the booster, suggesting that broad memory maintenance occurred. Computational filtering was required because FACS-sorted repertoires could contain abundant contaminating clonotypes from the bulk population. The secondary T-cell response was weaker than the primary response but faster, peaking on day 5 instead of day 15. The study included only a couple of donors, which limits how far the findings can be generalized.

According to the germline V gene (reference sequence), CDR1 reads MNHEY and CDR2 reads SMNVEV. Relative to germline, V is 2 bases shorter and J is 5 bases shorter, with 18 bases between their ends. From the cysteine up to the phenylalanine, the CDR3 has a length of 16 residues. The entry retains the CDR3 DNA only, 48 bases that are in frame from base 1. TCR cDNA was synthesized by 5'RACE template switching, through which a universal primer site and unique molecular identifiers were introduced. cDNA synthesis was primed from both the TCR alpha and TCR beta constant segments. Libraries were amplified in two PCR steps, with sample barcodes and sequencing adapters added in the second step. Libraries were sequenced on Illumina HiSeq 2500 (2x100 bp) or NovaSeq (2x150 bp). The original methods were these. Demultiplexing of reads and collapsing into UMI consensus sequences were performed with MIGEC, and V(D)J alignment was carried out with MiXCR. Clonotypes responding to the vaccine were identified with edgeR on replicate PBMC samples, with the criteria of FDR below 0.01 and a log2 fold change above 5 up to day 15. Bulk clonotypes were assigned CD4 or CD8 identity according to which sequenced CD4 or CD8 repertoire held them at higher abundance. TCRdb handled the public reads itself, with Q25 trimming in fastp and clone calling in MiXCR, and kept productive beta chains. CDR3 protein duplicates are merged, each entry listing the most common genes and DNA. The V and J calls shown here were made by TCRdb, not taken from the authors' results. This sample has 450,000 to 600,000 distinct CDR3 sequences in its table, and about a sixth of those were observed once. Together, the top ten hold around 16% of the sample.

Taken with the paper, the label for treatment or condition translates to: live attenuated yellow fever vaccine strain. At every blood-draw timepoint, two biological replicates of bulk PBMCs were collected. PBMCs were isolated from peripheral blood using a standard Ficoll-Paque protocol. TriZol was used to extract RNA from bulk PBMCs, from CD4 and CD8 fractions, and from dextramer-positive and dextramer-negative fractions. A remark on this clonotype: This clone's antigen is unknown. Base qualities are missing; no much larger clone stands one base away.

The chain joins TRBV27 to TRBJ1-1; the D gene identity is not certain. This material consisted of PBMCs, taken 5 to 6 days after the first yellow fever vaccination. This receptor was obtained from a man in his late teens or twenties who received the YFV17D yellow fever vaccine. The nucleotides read TGTGCCAGCAGTTTAGCCCTAGGACCTCCCCCGACTGAAGCTTTCTTT. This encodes CASSLALGPPPTEAFF.